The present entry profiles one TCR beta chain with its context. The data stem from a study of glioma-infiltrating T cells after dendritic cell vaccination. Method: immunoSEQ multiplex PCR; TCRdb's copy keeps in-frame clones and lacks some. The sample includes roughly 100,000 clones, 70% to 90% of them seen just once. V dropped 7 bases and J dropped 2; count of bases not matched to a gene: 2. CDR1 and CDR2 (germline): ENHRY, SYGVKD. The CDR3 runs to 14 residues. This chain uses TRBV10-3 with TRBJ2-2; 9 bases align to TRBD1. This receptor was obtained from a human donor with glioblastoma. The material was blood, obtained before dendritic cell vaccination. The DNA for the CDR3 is TGTGCCATCATGGGACAGGGTAACACCGGGGAGCTGTTTTTT. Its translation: CAIMGQGNTGELFF.